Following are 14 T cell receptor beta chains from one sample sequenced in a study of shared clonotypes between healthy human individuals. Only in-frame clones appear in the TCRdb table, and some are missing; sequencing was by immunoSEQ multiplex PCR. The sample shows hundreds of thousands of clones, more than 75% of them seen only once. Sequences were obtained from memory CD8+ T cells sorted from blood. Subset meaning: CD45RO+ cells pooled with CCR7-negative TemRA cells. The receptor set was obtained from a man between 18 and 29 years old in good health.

The CDR3 DNA reads TGCGCCAGCAGCCAAGAGTTCGGGACTAGTTCCTACAATGAGCAGTTCTTC. It codes for CASSQEFGTSSYNEQFF. The chain is built from TRBV4-1 and TRBJ2-1; 8 bases line up with TRBD2. The V segment lost 0 bases and the J segment 1 base; nucleotides outside the gene matches: 5. CDR1 is MGHRA and CDR2 is YSYEKL in the germline V gene. The CDR3 sequence is 17 residues long.

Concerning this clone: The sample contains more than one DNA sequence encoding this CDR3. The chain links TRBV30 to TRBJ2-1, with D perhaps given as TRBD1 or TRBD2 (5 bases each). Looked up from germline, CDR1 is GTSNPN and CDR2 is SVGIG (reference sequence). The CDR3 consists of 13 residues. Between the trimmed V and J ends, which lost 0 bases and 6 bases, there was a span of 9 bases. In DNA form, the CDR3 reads TGTGCCTGGAGTGTACATGGGGGCAATGAGCAGTTCTTC. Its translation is CAWSVHGGNEQFF.

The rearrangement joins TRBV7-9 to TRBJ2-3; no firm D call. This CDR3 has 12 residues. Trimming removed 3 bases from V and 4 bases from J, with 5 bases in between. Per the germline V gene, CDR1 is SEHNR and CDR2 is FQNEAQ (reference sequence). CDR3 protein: CASSLVSDTQYF. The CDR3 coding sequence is TGTGCCAGCAGCTTGGTCTCAGATACGCAGTATTTT.

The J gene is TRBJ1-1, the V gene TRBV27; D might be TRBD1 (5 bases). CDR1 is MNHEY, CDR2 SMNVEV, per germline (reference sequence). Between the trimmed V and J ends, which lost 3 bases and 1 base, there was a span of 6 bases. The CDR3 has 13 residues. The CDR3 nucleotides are TGTGCCAGCAGTTTGGGACCGAACACTGAAGCTTTCTTT. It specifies CASSLGPNTEAFF.

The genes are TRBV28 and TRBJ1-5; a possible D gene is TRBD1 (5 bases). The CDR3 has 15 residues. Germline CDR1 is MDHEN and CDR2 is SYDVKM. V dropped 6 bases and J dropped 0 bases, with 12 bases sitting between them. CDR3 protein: CASSRTLNSNQPQHF. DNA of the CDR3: TGTGCCAGCAGCAGGACACTAAATAGCAATCAGCCCCAGCATTTT.

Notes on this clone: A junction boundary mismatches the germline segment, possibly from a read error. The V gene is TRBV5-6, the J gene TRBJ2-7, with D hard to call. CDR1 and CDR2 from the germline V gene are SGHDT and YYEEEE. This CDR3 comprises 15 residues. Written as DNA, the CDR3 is TGTGCCAGCAGGTTGGGCGTTATGGGTTCCTACGAGCAGTACTTC. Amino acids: CASRLGVMGSYEQYF.

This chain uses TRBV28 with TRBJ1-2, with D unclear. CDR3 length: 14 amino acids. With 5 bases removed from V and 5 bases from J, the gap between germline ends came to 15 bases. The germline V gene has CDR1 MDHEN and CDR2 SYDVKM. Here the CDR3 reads CASSPPVGAYGYTF. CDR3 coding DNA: TGTGCCAGCAGTCCCCCCGTGGGAGCATATGGCTACACCTTC.

The CDR3 region is CAISDPGLARETQYF. The CDR3 nucleotides read TGTGCCATCAGTGACCCCGGACTAGCTAGGGAGACCCAGTACTTC. The chain has TRBV10-3 and TRBJ2-5; 8 bases line up with TRBD2. In germline, CDR1 is ENHRY, CDR2 SYGVKD. The J segment lost 5 bases and the V segment lost 3 bases, leaving 8 bases of the junction unmatched. The CDR3 contains 15 residues.

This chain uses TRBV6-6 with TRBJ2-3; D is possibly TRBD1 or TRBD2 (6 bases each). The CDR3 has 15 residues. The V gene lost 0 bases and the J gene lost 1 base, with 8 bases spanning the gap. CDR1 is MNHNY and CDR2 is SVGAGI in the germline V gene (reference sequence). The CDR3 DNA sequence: TGTGCCAGCAGTTACTCGGGGGGCGGCACAGATACGCAGTATTTT. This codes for CASSYSGGGTDTQYF.

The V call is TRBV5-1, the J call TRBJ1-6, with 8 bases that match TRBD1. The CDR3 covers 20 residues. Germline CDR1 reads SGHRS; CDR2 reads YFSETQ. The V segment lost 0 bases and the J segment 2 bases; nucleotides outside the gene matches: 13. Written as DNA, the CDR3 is TGCGCCAGCAGCTTGGGTCCCGGGACAGGAGTCAACCCCTATAATTCACCCCTCCACTTT. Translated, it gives CASSLGPGTGVNPYNSPLHF. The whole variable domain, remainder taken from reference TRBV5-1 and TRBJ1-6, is KAGVTQTPRYLIKTRGQQVTLSCSPISGHRSVSWYQQTPGQGLQFLFEYFSETQRNKGNFPGRFSGRQFSNSRSEMNVSTLELGDSALYLCASSLGPGTGVNPYNSPLHFGNGTRLTVT.

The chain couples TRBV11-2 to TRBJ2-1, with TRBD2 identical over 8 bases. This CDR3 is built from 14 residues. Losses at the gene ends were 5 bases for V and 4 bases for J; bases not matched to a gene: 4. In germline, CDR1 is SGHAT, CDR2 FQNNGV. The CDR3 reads CASSAAGGYNEQFF. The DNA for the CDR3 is TGTGCCAGCAGCGCGGCGGGGGGTTACAATGAGCAGTTCTTC.

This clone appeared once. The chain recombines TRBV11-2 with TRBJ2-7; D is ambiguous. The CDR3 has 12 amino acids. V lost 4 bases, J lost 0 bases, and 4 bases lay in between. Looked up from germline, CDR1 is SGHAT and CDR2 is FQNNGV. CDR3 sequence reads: CASSWDSYEQYF. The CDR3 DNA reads TGTGCCAGCAGCTGGGACTCCTACGAGCAGTACTTC.

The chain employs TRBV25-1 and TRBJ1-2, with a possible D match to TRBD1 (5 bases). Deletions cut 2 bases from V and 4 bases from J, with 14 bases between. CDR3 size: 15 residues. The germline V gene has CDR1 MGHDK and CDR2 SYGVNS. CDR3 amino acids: CASSEDKGKIYGYTF. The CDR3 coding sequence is TGTGCCAGCAGTGAAGATAAGGGGAAAATCTATGGCTACACCTTC.

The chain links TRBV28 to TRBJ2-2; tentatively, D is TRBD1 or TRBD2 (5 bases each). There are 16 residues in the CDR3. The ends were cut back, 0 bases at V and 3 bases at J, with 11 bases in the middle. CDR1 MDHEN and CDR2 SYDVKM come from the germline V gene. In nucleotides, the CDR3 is TGTGCCAGCAGTTTATGGGGTGGGGGACACACCGGGGAGCTGTTTTTT. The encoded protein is CASSLWGGGHTGELFF.